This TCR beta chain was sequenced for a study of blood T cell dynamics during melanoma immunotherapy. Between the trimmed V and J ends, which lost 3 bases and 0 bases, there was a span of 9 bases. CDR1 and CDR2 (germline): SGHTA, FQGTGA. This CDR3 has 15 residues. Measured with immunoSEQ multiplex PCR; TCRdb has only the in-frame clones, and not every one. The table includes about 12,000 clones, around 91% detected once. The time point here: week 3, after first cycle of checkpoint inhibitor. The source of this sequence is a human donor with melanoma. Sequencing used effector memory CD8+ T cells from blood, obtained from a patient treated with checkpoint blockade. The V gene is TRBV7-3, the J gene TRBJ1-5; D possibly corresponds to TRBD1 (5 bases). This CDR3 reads CASSFSGNSNQPQHF. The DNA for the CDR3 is TGTGCCAGCAGCTTCTCAGGGAATAGCAATCAGCCCCAGCATTTT. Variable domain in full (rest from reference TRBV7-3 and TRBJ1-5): GAGVSQTPSNKVTEKGKYVELRCDPISGHTALYWYRQSLGQGPEFLIYFQGTGAADDSGLPNDRFFAVRPEGSVSTLKIQRTERGDSAVYLCASSFSGNSNQPQHFGDGTRLSIL.